This T cell receptor (beta chain) was profiled in a study of PD-1 blockade in classical Hodgkin lymphoma. Study-wide background: On a schedule of every 2 weeks, patients received nivolumab 3 mg/kg intravenously. General study findings and limits: Undefined causes, possibly disease activity or prior therapy, underlie the repertoire differences. The study found that TCR diversity rose significantly by C4D1 in CD4+ but not CD8+ cells.

TCRdb keeps only in-frame clones here, not all; method: immunoSEQ multiplex PCR. The table lists about 96,000 clones, approximately 94% of them singletons. This sample's time point: cycle 4 day 1 (C4D1), after less than 7 weeks of nivolumab. All trial patients relapsed after autologous stem cell transplantation. To note about this clone: Its antigen remains unidentified.

CDR3 length equals 13 residues. V gave up 6 bases and J gave up 7 bases, with 12 bases separating them. CDR1 is SNHLY and CDR2 is FYNNEI in the germline V gene. The receptor comes from a human donor with classical Hodgkin lymphoma. This specimen consisted of peripheral blood mononuclear cells (PBMCs), obtained before the fourth cycle of nivolumab. The V call is TRBV2, the J call TRBJ2-2; maybe TRBD1 (5 bases). CDR3 DNA sequence: TGTGCCAGCAGAGCAGGGTGGGTCGGGGAGCTGTTTTTT. Protein sequence: CASRAGWVGELFF.